A single sample gave rise to the 22 T cell receptor beta chains below, sequenced in a study of cytomegalovirus exposure and HLA in healthy donors. The study ran its PCR with 60 Vbeta and 13 Jbeta primers. The repertoire was sequenced with immunoSEQ multiplex PCR; TCRdb's copy has only in-frame clones and lacks some. This table has 95,000 to 130,000 clones, around 70% appearing once. Material: PBMCs. Receptors were obtained from a woman aged 18-29 years in good health and CMV-seronegative.

The CDR3 DNA reads TGCGCCAGCAGCCGCGACAGCGGGACTGAAGCTTTCTTT. It is translated as CASSRDSGTEAFF. This sequence joins TRBV5-1 and TRBJ1-1; weak D call: TRBD1 (5 bases). Germline V gene sequence: CDR1 SGHRS, CDR2 YFSETQ. There are 13 residues in the CDR3. V gave up 4 bases and J gave up 5 bases, with 12 bases separating them.

This clone appeared once. This chain connects TRBV2 to TRBJ1-2; D may be TRBD1 (6 bases). Germline V CDR1 and CDR2: SNHLY, FYNNEI. The CDR3 runs to 14 residues. V was cut by 7 bases and J by 0 bases, with 12 bases left in between. CDR3 coding DNA: TGTGCCAGCACCTCAGACAGGACTAACTATGGCTACACCTTC. The encoded protein is CASTSDRTNYGYTF.

The chain carries TRBV30 and TRBJ2-5; perhaps TRBD2 as D (5 bases). Germline loops: CDR1 GTSNPN, CDR2 SVGIG (reference sequence). Trimming took 0 bases from V and 2 from J, leaving 10 bases between them. CDR3 length equals 14 residues. CDR3: CAWSVGRGQETQYF. Here the CDR3 DNA reads TGTGCCTGGAGTGTAGGGAGAGGGCAAGAGACCCAGTACTTC.

The rearrangement links TRBV6-5 to TRBJ2-7; perhaps TRBD1 as D (6 bases). V was trimmed by 2 bases and J by 3 bases, leaving 11 bases between them. The CDR3 runs to 14 residues. Germline V CDR1 and CDR2: MNHEY, SVGAGI. CDR3 DNA: TGTGCCAGCAGTTACGGGCAGGGGATCTACGAGCAGTACTTC. Translated: CASSYGQGIYEQYF.

A few counts support this clone. The chain is built from TRBV5-1 and TRBJ2-6, with D maybe TRBD2 (6 bases). The CDR3 is 16 amino acids. V lost 0 bases, J lost 1 base, and 8 bases lay in between. Germline CDR1 reads SGHRS; CDR2 reads YFSETQ. The chain's CDR3 is CASSLDAGSGANVLTF. CDR3 nucleotides: TGCGCCAGCAGCTTGGATGCGGGGTCTGGGGCCAACGTCCTGACTTTC.

This clone was seen once. V usage is TRBV10-3 and J usage is TRBJ2-3; D might be TRBD2 (5 bases). V was pared by 8 bases and J by 2 bases, with 5 bases between. This CDR3 is 11 amino acids long. Per germline, CDR1 ENHRY and CDR2 SYGVKD. This chain's CDR3 is CAIRDTDTQYF. For the CDR3, the DNA is TGTGCCATCCGGGACACAGATACGCAGTATTTT.

The rearrangement joins TRBV7-9 to TRBJ2-7; 7 nucleotides match TRBD2. After removal of 5 bases from V and 4 bases from J, the junction contained 5 bases not matched to a gene. Germline V gives CDR1 SEHNR, CDR2 FQNEAQ (reference sequence). The CDR3 is made up of 13 amino acids. This CDR3 is CASSPPSGYEQYF. The CDR3 nucleotides are TGTGCCAGCAGCCCTCCTAGCGGATACGAGCAGTACTTC. The full variable domain, in which reference TRBV7-9 and TRBJ2-7 provide the parts outside the CDR3, is DTGVSQNPRHKITKRGQNVTFRCDPISEHNRLYWYRQTLGQGPEFLTYFQNEAQLEKSRLLSDRFSAERPKGSFSTLEIQRTEQGDSAMYLCASSPPSGYEQYFGPGTRLTVT.

This clone occurred a few times. The chain is built from TRBV27 and TRBJ2-7; 10 bases match TRBD2. Germline CDR1 MNHEY, CDR2 SMNVEV (reference sequence). This CDR3 is 14 amino acids long. With 8 bases clipped from V and 3 bases from J, the junction kept 7 bases outside the gene matches. The CDR3 here is CASSKRGGCYEQYF. CDR3 coding DNA: TGTGCCAGCTCTAAGCGGGGGGGATGCTACGAGCAGTACTTC.

The V call is TRBV28, the J call TRBJ2-3, with unresolved D. Germline V gene lookup returns CDR1 MDHEN and CDR2 SYDVKM. Trimming took off 7 bases at V and 2 bases at J, with 4 bases between the two ends. This CDR3 has 11 amino acids. The CDR3 DNA reads TGTGCCAGCACAGACACAGATACGCAGTATTTT. Translating gives CASTDTDTQYF.

The rearrangement uses TRBV15 and TRBJ1-6, with TRBD1 as a possible D gene (5 bases). Germline-derived CDR1 and CDR2 are LNHNV and YYDKDF (reference sequence). V was pared by 0 bases and J by 10 bases, with 10 bases between. The CDR3 runs to 14 residues. The CDR3 DNA sequence: TGTGCCACCAGCAGAGAGGCGGGGGTGTCACCCCTCCACTTT. Its translation: CATSREAGVSPLHF.

This clone was seen a single time. This chain connects TRBV2 to TRBJ2-1, with TRBD2 identical over 10 bases. Germline lookup yields CDR1 SNHLY and CDR2 FYNNEI. CDR3 length equals 16 residues. V dropped 4 bases and J dropped 4; count of bases not matched to a gene: 7. The DNA of the CDR3 is TGTGCCAGCAGTGGGTTTAGCGGGGGGCAATACAATGAGCAGTTCTTC. Its translation is CASSGFSGGQYNEQFF.

This chain joins TRBV6-1 and TRBJ1-1; possibly TRBD1 for D (5 bases). The germline V gene has CDR1 MNHNS and CDR2 SASEGT. This CDR3 is 16 amino acids long. With 3 bases removed from V and 4 bases from J, the gap between germline ends came to 18 bases. The CDR3 bases are TGTGCCAGCAGTGAGAGTCAGGGTGGTGTTGGCACTGAAGCTTTCTTT. Encoded protein: CASSESQGGVGTEAFF.

V is TRBV7-6 and J is TRBJ1-4; TRBD1 matches 7 bases. CDR3 length: 14 residues. Germline V gives CDR1 SGHVS, CDR2 FNYEAQ. J was trimmed by 3 bases and V by 5 bases; bases with no gene match: 3. The CDR3 DNA reads TGTGCCAGCAGCCGGGGACAGTCTAATGAAAAACTGTTTTTT. Translation gives CASSRGQSNEKLFF. The variable domain in full, with the rest retrieved from reference TRBV7-6 and TRBJ1-4, is GAGVSQSPRYKVTKRGQDVALRCDPISGHVSLYWYRQALGQGPEFLTYFNYEAQQDKSGLPNDRFSAERPEGSISTLTIQRTEQRDSAMYRCASSRGQSNEKLFFGSGTQLSVL.

This clone was observed a few times. CDR3: CASSQFTEAFF. DNA of the CDR3: TGTGCCAGCAGCCAGTTCACTGAAGCTTTCTTT. The chain is built from TRBV2 and TRBJ1-1, with D uncertain. Germline V gene lookup returns CDR1 SNHLY and CDR2 FYNNEI. V was cut by 6 bases and J by 4 bases, with 6 bases left in between. There are 11 residues in the CDR3.

The chain carries TRBV2 and TRBJ1-3; 7 positions agree with TRBD1. This CDR3 comprises 15 residues. J gave up 4 bases and V 5 bases, and 8 bases lay outside the gene matches. From germline, CDR1 is SNHLY and CDR2 FYNNEI. Here the CDR3 reads CASSFTGDKGNTIYF. CDR3 DNA: TGTGCCAGCAGTTTTACAGGGGATAAAGGAAACACCATATATTTT.

The chain couples TRBV4-2 to TRBJ1-1; D might be TRBD1 (5 bases). The CDR3 has 16 residues. Germline V gene data show CDR1 as LGHNA and CDR2 as YNFKEQ. V was pared by 3 bases and J by 0 bases, with 14 bases between. CDR3 sequence reads: CASSHESTTVNTEAFF. The CDR3, as DNA: TGTGCCAGCAGCCATGAGAGTACGACAGTGAACACTGAAGCTTTCTTT.

In this sample, this clone turned up once. The rearrangement joins TRBV4-1 to TRBJ1-5; D gene uncertain. Trimming removed 1 base at V and 0 bases at J, with 10 bases between. Germline lookup yields CDR1 MGHRA and CDR2 YSYEKL. This CDR3 contains 16 residues. The CDR3 is CASSQAAGGSNQPQHF. In DNA form, the CDR3 reads TGCGCCAGCAGCCAAGCGGCCGGAGGTAGCAATCAGCCCCAGCATTTT.

This clone was counted only a few times. The chain joins TRBV6-1 to TRBJ2-4; possibly TRBD2 for D (6 bases). This CDR3 contains 14 residues. The germline V gene encodes CDR1 MNHNS and CDR2 SASEGT. V lost 4 bases to trimming and J lost 0 bases, with 7 bases between them. CDR3 DNA sequence: TGTGCCAGCAGTGCGGGACTAGCCAAAAACATTCAGTACTTC. Translated: CASSAGLAKNIQYF.

As to this clone: The conserved phenylalanine or tryptophan is not found at the CDR3 terminus, so this likely reflects a read error. This rearrangement joins TRBV5-1 to TRBJ2-6; possible D gene TRBD1, 6 bases. Trimming left V 3 bases short and J 9 bases short, with 10 bases between. Germline V gene data show CDR1 as SGHRS and CDR2 as YFSETQ. The CDR3 sequence is 13 residues long. The CDR3 region is CASSWTVGNVLTV. The CDR3 bases are TGCGCCAGCAGCTGGACAGTGGGCAACGTCCTGACTGTC.

This sequence joins TRBV15 and TRBJ1-5; D is ambiguous. The CDR3 has 12 residues. Germline CDR1 is LNHNV and CDR2 is YYDKDF (reference sequence). Trimming stripped 4 bases from V and 7 bases from J, with 8 bases between. Written as DNA, the CDR3 is TGTGCCACCAGCAATGGTCAGCAGCCCCAGCATTTT. Amino acids: CATSNGQQPQHF.

V and J are TRBV6-6 and TRBJ1-1; 7 bases align to TRBD1. The V gene end was trimmed by 7 bases and the J gene end by 8 bases; junction bases not matched to a gene: 4. The CDR3 is 11 amino acids. Per germline, CDR1 MNHNY and CDR2 SVGAGI (reference sequence). The CDR3 region has the DNA TGTGCCAGCACTAGGGACAGAGAAGCTTTCTTT. This codes for CASTRDREAFF.

The V call is TRBV10-1, the J call TRBJ2-7, with 10 nucleotides matching TRBD2. V dropped 4 bases and J dropped 6; count of bases not matched to a gene: 6. Germline CDR1 WNHNN, CDR2 SYGVQD (reference sequence). This CDR3 is built from 14 residues. The DNA of the CDR3 is TGCGCCAGCAGTGTAACTAGCGGGGTCGGCGAGCAGTACTTC. Protein sequence: CASSVTSGVGEQYF.